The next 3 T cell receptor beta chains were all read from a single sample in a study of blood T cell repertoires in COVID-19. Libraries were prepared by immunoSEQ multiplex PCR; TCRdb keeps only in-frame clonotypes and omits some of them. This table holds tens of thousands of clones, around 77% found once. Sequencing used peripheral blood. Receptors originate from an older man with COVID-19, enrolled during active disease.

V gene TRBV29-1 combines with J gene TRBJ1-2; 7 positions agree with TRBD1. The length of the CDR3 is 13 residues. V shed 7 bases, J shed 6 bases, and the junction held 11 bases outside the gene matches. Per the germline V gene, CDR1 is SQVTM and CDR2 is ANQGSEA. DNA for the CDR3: TGCAGCGCTACCCCCCGGGACAGTAATGGCTACACCTTC. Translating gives CSATPRDSNGYTF. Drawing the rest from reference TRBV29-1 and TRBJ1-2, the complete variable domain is SAVISQKPSRDICQRGTSLTIQCQVDSQVTMMFWYRQQPGQSLTLIATANQGSEATYESGFVIDKFPISRPNLTFSTLTVSNMSPEDSSIYLCSATPRDSNGYTFGSGTRLTVV.

Here the CDR3 DNA reads TGCGCCAGCAGCCAAGCCACTTCGACCGTCGGGATTCAAGAGACCCAGTACTTC. It translates to CASSQATSTVGIQETQYF. The J gene is TRBJ2-5, the V gene TRBV4-1, with D tentatively TRBD2 (5 bases). In germline, CDR1 is MGHRA, CDR2 YSYEKL. V was trimmed by 1 base and J by 2 bases, leaving 20 bases between them. This CDR3 has 18 residues.

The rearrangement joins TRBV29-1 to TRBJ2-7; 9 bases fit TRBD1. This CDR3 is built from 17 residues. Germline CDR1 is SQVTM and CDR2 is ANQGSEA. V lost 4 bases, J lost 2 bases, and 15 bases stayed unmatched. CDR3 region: CSVVGTTTGGGTYEQYF. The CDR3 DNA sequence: TGCAGCGTTGTTGGGACGACGACAGGGGGGGGCACCTACGAGCAGTACTTC.